One and the same sample provided the 14 T cell receptor beta chains below, sequenced in a study of OX40 agonist ivuxolimab in advanced cancers. Libraries were prepared by immunoSEQ multiplex PCR; TCRdb keeps only in-frame clonotypes and omits some of them. The sample contains approximately 61,000 clones, 75% to 90% of which appear only once. The source material was CD4+ or CD8+ T cells sorted from blood, sampled in a trial of the OX40 agonist ivuxolimab. The receptors stem from an adult with an advanced solid tumor such as melanoma, head and neck, liver or kidney cancer.

In its sample, this clone was seen once. The CDR3 region is CASSWDRLNTGELFF. CDR3 bases: TGTGCCAGCAGCTGGGACAGGTTGAACACCGGGGAGCTGTTTTTT. The chain combines TRBV5-6 with TRBJ2-2, with 8 bases that match TRBD1. The CDR3 spans 15 residues. V lost 3 bases, J lost 1 base, and 2 bases stayed unmatched. Per the germline V gene, CDR1 is SGHDT and CDR2 is YYEEEE.

The rearrangement links TRBV5-5 to TRBJ2-7; 7 bases agree with TRBD2. Trimming took 4 bases from V and 2 from J; bases not matched to a gene: 3. CDR1 SGHKS and CDR2 YYEKEE come from the germline V gene (reference sequence). The CDR3 totals 13 residues. CDR3 sequence: CASSTSETYEQYF. As DNA, the CDR3 is TGTGCCAGCAGCACTAGCGAGACCTACGAGCAGTACTTC. Supplemented by reference TRBV5-5 and TRBJ2-7, the full variable domain reads DAGVTQSPTHLIKTRGQQVTLRCSPISGHKSVSWYQQVLGQGPQFIFQYYEKEERGRGNFPDRFSARQFPNYSSELNVNALLLGDSALYLCASSTSETYEQYFGPGTRLTVT.

The chain combines TRBV4-3 with TRBJ2-7, with 7 bases lining up with TRBD1. The germline CDR1 and CDR2 sequences are LGHNA and YSLEER. V shed 3 bases, J shed 7 bases, and the junction held 9 bases outside the gene matches. The CDR3 covers 14 residues. The DNA of the CDR3 is TGCGCCAGCAGCCATACTGAGACAGGGTGGGAGCAGTACTTC. It is translated as CASSHTETGWEQYF.

This rearrangement joins TRBV5-5 to TRBJ2-7, with D unresolved. The germline CDR1 and CDR2 sequences are SGHKS and YYEKEE (reference sequence). This CDR3 is 13 amino acids long. The germline V and J ends were trimmed by 2 bases and 0 bases, with 6 bases remaining between them. As DNA, the CDR3 is TGTGCCAGCAGCTTTCCTCTCTCCTACGAGCAGTACTTC. This translates into CASSFPLSYEQYF.

The chain's CDR3 is CASSITSGTGELFF. In DNA form, the CDR3 reads TGTGCCAGCAGTATTACTAGCGGCACCGGGGAGCTGTTTTTT. The chain carries TRBV27 and TRBJ2-2; 8 bases are shared with TRBD2. This CDR3 is 14 amino acids long. Losses at the gene ends were 5 bases for V and 4 bases for J; bases not matched to a gene: 3. CDR1 and CDR2 from the germline V gene are MNHEY and SMNVEV (reference sequence).

V gene TRBV7-3 combines with J gene TRBJ2-7, with 13 bases matching TRBD2. The germline gives CDR1 SGHTA, CDR2 FQGTGA. With 0 bases clipped from V and 7 bases from J, the junction kept 6 bases outside the gene matches. This CDR3 spans 16 amino acids. DNA of the CDR3: TGTGCCAGCAGCTTAACGAGACTAGCGGGAGGTGGGGAGCAGTACTTC. Its protein is CASSLTRLAGGGEQYF.

This clone was counted once. V and J are TRBV28 and TRBJ2-7, with TRBD2 matching 10 bases. CDR1 MDHEN and CDR2 SYDVKM come from the germline V gene. This CDR3 has 14 residues. The J segment lost 4 bases and the V segment lost 8 bases, leaving 8 bases of the junction unmatched. CDR3 coding DNA: TGTGCCAGCGCCCTAGCGGGAGAGGCGTACGAGCAGTACTTC. As protein: CASALAGEAYEQYF.

V gene TRBV28 combines with J gene TRBJ2-7; 9 bases are a match to TRBD1. From germline, CDR1 is MDHEN and CDR2 SYDVKM. V dropped 1 base and J dropped 3; count of bases not matched to a gene: 10. The CDR3 length is 17 residues. The CDR3 loop reads CASSLSLTGGERYEQYF. The CDR3 DNA reads TGTGCCAGCAGTTTATCCCTTACAGGGGGCGAACGCTACGAGCAGTACTTC.

The rearrangement uses TRBV5-6 and TRBJ2-5; D is perhaps TRBD1 (5 bases). Per the germline V gene, CDR1 is SGHDT and CDR2 is YYEEEE. The CDR3 is made up of 12 amino acids. V gave up 4 bases and J gave up 11 bases, with 15 bases separating them. CDR3 sequence (DNA): TGTGCCAGCAGCCCGGTAGGGGCCGGGCAGTACTTC. Its translation is CASSPVGAGQYF.

V gene TRBV5-8 combines with J gene TRBJ2-1, with TRBD2 matching over 14 bases. CDR1 and CDR2 from the germline V gene are SGHTS and YDEGEE. J was trimmed by 10 bases and V by 4 bases; bases with no gene match: 7. The CDR3 runs 15 residues. The chain's CDR3 is CASSPGLAGEGEQFF. Here the CDR3 DNA reads TGTGCCAGCAGCCCGGGACTAGCGGGAGAAGGGGAGCAGTTCTTC. Based on the CDR3 plus reference TRBV5-8 and TRBJ2-1, the full variable domain is EAGVTQSPTHLIKTRGQQATLRCSPISGHTSVYWYQQALGLGLQFLLWYDEGEERNRGNFPPRFSGRQFPNYSSELNVNALELEDSALYLCASSPGLAGEGEQFFGPGTRLTVL.

The chain employs TRBV4-3 and TRBJ1-1, with a possible D match to TRBD1 (5 bases). CDR3 length equals 16 residues. CDR1 and CDR2 (germline): LGHNA, YSLEER. Trimming cost V 0 bases and J 0 bases, with 11 bases left between them. CDR3 sequence reads: CASSQDYGGMNTEAFF. DNA for the CDR3: TGCGCCAGCAGCCAAGATTACGGGGGGATGAACACTGAAGCTTTCTTT.

The chain recombines TRBV6-1 with TRBJ2-7; D is tentatively TRBD1 or TRBD2 (5 bases each). The germline CDR1 and CDR2 sequences are MNHNS and SASEGT. The germline V and J ends were trimmed by 3 bases and 5 bases, with 20 bases remaining between them. This CDR3 contains 16 residues. The CDR3 reads CASSDVGASPDDEQYF. CDR3 bases: TGTGCCAGCAGTGATGTCGGGGCCTCACCGGATGACGAGCAGTACTTC.

V usage is TRBV11-3 and J usage is TRBJ2-1; a weak D match, TRBD2 (5 bases). This CDR3 spans 14 amino acids. V lost 10 bases, J lost 0 bases, and 13 bases lay in between. CDR1 is SGHNT and CDR2 is YENEEA in the germline V gene. The CDR3 loop is CATATGSSYNEQFF. Here the CDR3 DNA reads TGTGCCACCGCGACGGGAAGCTCCTACAATGAGCAGTTCTTC.

This clone was detected only once. This chain uses TRBV18 with TRBJ1-2, with D unclear. With 3 bases removed from V and 4 bases from J, the gap between germline ends came to 21 bases. The germline V gene has CDR1 KGHSH and CDR2 LQKENI. The CDR3 is 17 amino acids. The CDR3 DNA sequence: TGTGCCAGCTCACCGGAAAAGGGCAGTTTGCCCGGCTATGGCTACACCTTC. Its protein is CASSPEKGSLPGYGYTF.